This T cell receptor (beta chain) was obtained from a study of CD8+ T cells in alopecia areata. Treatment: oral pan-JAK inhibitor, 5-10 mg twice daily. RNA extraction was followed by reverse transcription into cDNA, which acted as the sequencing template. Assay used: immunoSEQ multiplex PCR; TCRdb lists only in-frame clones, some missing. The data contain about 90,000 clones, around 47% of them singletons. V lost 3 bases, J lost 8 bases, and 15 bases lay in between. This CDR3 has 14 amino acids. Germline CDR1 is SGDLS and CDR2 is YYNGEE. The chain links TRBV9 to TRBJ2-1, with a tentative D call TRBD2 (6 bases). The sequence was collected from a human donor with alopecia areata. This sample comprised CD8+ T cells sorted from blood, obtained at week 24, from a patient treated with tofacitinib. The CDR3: CASSEIPWRDEQFF. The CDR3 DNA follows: TGTGCCAGCAGCGAGATCCCGTGGAGGGATGAGCAGTTCTTC.